This T cell receptor beta chain originates from a study of cytomegalovirus exposure and HLA in healthy donors. In the PCR, 60 Vbeta and 13 Jbeta primers were used. Some clones are missing from TCRdb's copy, which holds only in-frame ones; the method was immunoSEQ multiplex PCR. The repertoire holds about 93,000 clones, with around 77% as singletons. The TCR sequence derives from a young man in good health and CMV-seronegative. The sample consisted of PBMCs.

Written as DNA, the CDR3 is TGTGCCAGCAGCCAAACCCTGGGGGCCGACGAGCAGTACGTC. Protein product: CASSQTLGADEQYV. The chain couples TRBV7-9 to TRBJ2-7; possible D gene TRBD1, 6 bases. Germline assignment: CDR1 SEHNR and CDR2 FQNEAQ (reference sequence). Trimming left V 5 bases short and J 5 bases short, with 16 bases between. This CDR3 spans 14 amino acids.